The TCR delta chain under discussion was sequenced for a study of delta chains in infants with herpesvirus infections. There are a few counts of this clone. A read error may explain this, as a much larger clone is one base away. TCR cDNA was made from PBMC RNA with gamma- and delta-chain-specific primers. TCRdb reanalyzed the RT-PCR reads using CATT. Seen here are fewer than 1,500 delta-chain clones, roughly 7.2% observed once, and the top ten hold roughly a tenth. This TCR was sampled from a human donor who was a Ugandan infant, either HIV-exposed or HIV-unexposed (not recorded which). Material: peripheral blood, obtained at time point 1 of longitudinal follow-up.

The CDR3 DNA follows: TGTGCAACAAGCGCCCCTACTAGGGATACTTCTTCGTACACCGATAAACTCATCTTT. This gives the protein CATSAPTRDTSSYTDKLIF. This chain uses TRAV29/DV5 with TRDJ1, with TRDD3 matching 7 bases. Germline CDR1 NSMFDY, CDR2 ISSIKDK. The CDR3 is made up of 19 amino acids.